A selection of T cell receptor beta chains follows, all from one sample in a study of beta chain features in type 1 diabetes. Method: immunoSEQ multiplex PCR; TCRdb's copy keeps in-frame clones and lacks some. The repertoire has hundreds of thousands of clones, roughly 11% of them found once; the top ten carry roughly 0.017%. Specimen: naive CD4+ T cells from blood. The receptor source for this set is a man aged 25-40 years with type 1 diabetes. Each CDR3 is given with its conserved first and last residue. Each record gives: clone size, V gene, J gene, D gene, CDR3 protein, CDR3 DNA. D genes are given only for firm matches. The size of a clone is reported for some rows only, either as once, few or many, or as a class for expanded clones.

-	TRBV6-5	TRBJ2-7	-	CASSYSSVLHAYEQYF	TGTGCCAGCAGTTACTCATCCGTATTACATGCCTACGAGCAGTACTTC
-	TRBV27	TRBJ2-3	TRBD1	CASRDRGDTQYF	TGTGCCAGCAGAGACAGGGGTGATACGCAGTATTTT
-	TRBV30	TRBJ2-7	-	CAWSVLEEQYF	TGTGCCTGGAGTGTATTAGAGGAGCAGTACTTC
few	TRBV7-9	TRBJ1-6	-	CASSPAASPLHF	TGTGCCAGCAGCCCGGCGGCCTCACCCCTCCACTTT
-	TRBV18	TRBJ2-7	-	CASSPTRDTYEQYF	TGTGCCAGCTCACCAACCCGGGATACCTACGAGCAGTACTTC
-	TRBV2	TRBJ2-6	TRBD1	CASMGQGPKSGANVLTF	TGTGCCAGCATGGGACAGGGGCCTAAGTCTGGGGCCAACGTCCTGACTTTC
few	TRBV6-5	TRBJ2-7	TRBD1	CASSTDRGRSYEQYF	TGTGCCAGCAGTACCGACAGGGGGCGATCCTACGAGCAGTACTTC
once	TRBV2	TRBJ2-3	TRBD2	CASSPRAGGADTQYF	TGTGCCAGCAGTCCTCGAGCGGGGGGGGCAGATACGCAGTATTTT
-	TRBV5-1	TRBJ2-1	TRBD2	CASSQIAGVTPNEQFF	TGCGCCAGCAGCCAGATAGCGGGGGTGACTCCCAATGAGCAGTTCTTC
few	TRBV6-5	TRBJ2-1	TRBD2	CASSYERGRYNEQFF	TGTGCCAGCAGTTACGAGCGGGGGAGGTACAATGAGCAGTTCTTC
-	TRBV7-9	TRBJ2-7	TRBD1	CASSLEGTGYYEQYF	TGTGCCAGCAGCTTAGAAGGGACAGGGTACTACGAGCAGTACTTC
few	TRBV15	TRBJ1-5	-	CATSRDQGGAQPQHF	TGTGCCACCAGCAGAGATCAAGGTGGAGCCCAGCCCCAGCATTTT
-	TRBV7-2	TRBJ2-7	-	CASSLGAGYYEQYF	TGTGCCAGCAGCTTAGGAGCAGGGTACTACGAGCAGTACTTC
few	TRBV5-4	TRBJ1-1	-	CASSHKLMNTEAFF	TGTGCCAGCAGCCATAAACTAATGAACACTGAAGCTTTCTTT
-	TRBV27	TRBJ1-2	-	CASSPLTPSDGYTF	TGTGCCAGCAGTCCTCTCACCCCTTCAGATGGCTACACCTTC
-	TRBV29-1	TRBJ1-1	-	CSVGQSNTEAFF	TGCAGCGTTGGACAGTCGAACACTGAAGCTTTCTTT
-	TRBV25-1	TRBJ1-1	-	CASTGSYTEAFF	TGTGCCAGCACAGGGTCCTACACTGAAGCTTTCTTT
few	TRBV7-3	TRBJ2-7	TRBD1	CASSPGGYEQYF	TGTGCCAGCAGCCCAGGGGGCTACGAGCAGTACTTC
-	TRBV6-6	TRBJ1-1	-	CASSWAGTVEAFF	TGTGCCAGCAGTTGGGCAGGAACGGTTGAAGCTTTCTTT
few	TRBV18	TRBJ1-5	-	CASSPGHSNQPQHF	TGTGCCAGCTCACCGGGGCATAGCAATCAGCCCCAGCATTTT
-	TRBV28	TRBJ1-4	-	CASSGYSTTNEKLFF	TGTGCCAGCAGTGGATACAGCACAACTAATGAAAAACTGTTTTTT
-	TRBV19	TRBJ1-5	TRBD1	CASRQTGINQPQHF	TGTGCCAGTAGGCAGACAGGGATCAATCAGCCCCAGCATTTT
few	TRBV9	TRBJ1-6	-	CASSVGSNLRNSPLHF	TGTGCCAGCAGCGTGGGGAGTAACCTCAGGAATTCACCCCTCCACTTT
-	TRBV7-2	TRBJ2-5	-	CASSLGLAGTQYF	TGTGCCAGCAGCTTAGGGCTAGCTGGGACCCAGTACTTC
few	TRBV25-1	TRBJ2-1	TRBD1	CASSPWDREDNEQFF	TGTGCCAGCAGTCCCTGGGACAGGGAGGACAATGAGCAGTTCTTC
few	TRBV4-1	TRBJ1-2	TRBD1	CASSQPGTGGDGYTF	TGCGCCAGCAGCCAACCGGGGACAGGGGGGGATGGCTACACCTTC
few	TRBV7-2	TRBJ1-3	-	CASSPRSSGNTIYF	TGTGCCAGCAGCCCCCGGAGCTCTGGAAACACCATATATTTT
-	TRBV15	TRBJ2-1	-	CATSRDQGPGEQFF	TGTGCCACCAGCAGAGATCAGGGGCCTGGTGAGCAGTTCTTC
-	TRBV30	TRBJ1-1	-	CAHSRSTEAFF	TGTGCCCACTCAAGGAGCACTGAAGCTTTCTTT
-	TRBV27	TRBJ1-6	-	CASSTGGTDNSPLHF	TGTGCCAGCAGCACCGGGGGGACGGATAATTCACCCCTCCACTTT